A single sample is the source of the 31 T cell receptor beta chains below, sequenced in a study of cytomegalovirus exposure and HLA in healthy donors. Researchers ran the PCR with 60 Vbeta and 13 Jbeta primers. Libraries were prepared by immunoSEQ multiplex PCR; TCRdb keeps only in-frame clonotypes and omits some of them. The data contain approximately 180,000 clones, roughly four fifths of them singletons. The specimen sequenced was PBMCs. The receptors were gathered from a male donor in good health and CMV-seronegative.

The chain recombines TRBV28 with TRBJ1-5; 9 nucleotides match TRBD1. This CDR3 is built from 15 residues. Germline V gene data show CDR1 as MDHEN and CDR2 as SYDVKM. Trimming removed 5 bases from V and 7 bases from J; junction bases left unmatched: 9. The DNA for the CDR3 is TGTGCCAGCAGTCTGATTGGACAGGGGTCACAGCCCCAGCATTTT. This translates into CASSLIGQGSQPQHF.

The rearrangement uses TRBV7-2 and TRBJ1-2, with a possible D match to TRBD1 (6 bases). Trimming cost V 2 bases and J 5 bases, with 15 bases left between them. This CDR3 region has 15 residues. Germline CDR1 SGHTA, CDR2 FQGNSA. CDR3 nucleotide sequence: TGTGCCAGCAGCTTAACACAGGGCCGTGAGTATGGCTACACCTTC. It specifies CASSLTQGREYGYTF.

V and J are TRBV30 and TRBJ1-4, with D perhaps matching TRBD1 (6 bases). V was shortened by 3 bases and J by 5 bases, with 16 bases between the two germline ends. In germline, CDR1 is GTSNPN, CDR2 SVGIG (reference sequence). CDR3 length: 15 amino acids. As DNA, the CDR3 is TGTGCCTGGAGACAGAGAAACAGGGAGAATGAAAAACTGTTTTTT. Encoded protein: CAWRQRNRENEKLFF.

The CDR3 DNA follows: TGTGCCAGCAGTCCCACTAGGGGGGGGGTCTACGAGCAGTACTTC. Amino acids: CASSPTRGGVYEQYF. The chain is built from TRBV27 and TRBJ2-7, with a weak D call TRBD2 (7 bases). Germline V gene data show CDR1 as MNHEY and CDR2 as SMNVEV (reference sequence). The V and J ends lost 5 bases and 3 bases respectively, with 17 bases between them. There are 15 residues in the CDR3.

The chain carries TRBV29-1 and TRBJ1-2; D is ambiguous. The germline V and J ends were trimmed by 3 bases and 4 bases, with 9 bases remaining between them. Per the germline V gene, CDR1 is SQVTM and CDR2 is ANQGSEA. The CDR3 sequence is 12 residues long. In nucleotides, the CDR3 is TGCAGCGTTGATTACGGGAGCTATGGCTACACCTTC. Its translation is CSVDYGSYGYTF.

This chain links TRBV6-5 with TRBJ2-5; perhaps TRBD2 as D (6 bases). Judging by the DNA end, TRBJ2-7 fits better; the J call may be wrong. The germline V gene encodes CDR1 MNHEY and CDR2 SVGAGI. This CDR3 is built from 16 residues. The DNA of the CDR3 is TGTGCCAGCAGTTACACTGGGTCTTCAACGGGGGACGAGCAGTACTTC. Translated: CASSYTGSSTGDEQYF.

This sequence joins TRBV11-2 and TRBJ1-1; possibly TRBD1 for D (5 bases). Germline V gene sequence: CDR1 SGHAT, CDR2 FQNNGV. Trimming removed 5 bases from V and 3 bases from J, with 10 bases in between. This CDR3 comprises 13 residues. CDR3 coding DNA: TGTGCCAGCAGCCCCCAGACAGACACTGAAGCTTTCTTT. Its translation is CASSPQTDTEAFF.

The V gene is TRBV29-1, the J gene TRBJ2-2; 10 nucleotides line up with TRBD2. J gave up 5 bases and V 6 bases, and 6 bases lay outside the gene matches. The CDR3 is made up of 14 amino acids. The germline CDR1 and CDR2 sequences are SQVTM and ANQGSEA. The CDR3 DNA follows: TGCAGCGTGAGGGGACTAGCGTGGACCGGGGAGCTGTTTTTT. Its translation: CSVRGLAWTGELFF.

This chain uses TRBV5-1 with TRBJ2-2; TRBD1 aligns across 9 bases. The length of the CDR3 is 17 residues. V shed 2 bases, J shed 2 bases, and the junction held 7 bases outside the gene matches. Germline V gene sequence: CDR1 SGHRS, CDR2 YFSETQ. The CDR3 region is CASSLRQTGGNTGELFF. The CDR3 DNA is TGCGCCAGCAGCTTACGACAGACAGGGGGAAACACCGGGGAGCTGTTTTTT.

The rearrangement links TRBV28 to TRBJ2-1, with 9 bases matching TRBD2. Germline trimming cut 1 base from V and 5 bases from J; bases unmatched to any gene: 6. The CDR3 runs to 16 residues. Germline V lookup: CDR1 MDHEN, CDR2 SYDVKM. As DNA, the CDR3 is TGTGCCAGCAGTTTATTAGAGATAGCGGGAGACAATGAGCAGTTCTTC. It yields the protein CASSLLEIAGDNEQFF.

V gene TRBV10-3 combines with J gene TRBJ2-7; possible D gene TRBD2, 7 bases. Germline V gives CDR1 ENHRY, CDR2 SYGVKD. There are 16 residues in the CDR3. Trimming pared 6 bases from V and 4 bases from J, leaving 22 bases between. In DNA form, the CDR3 reads TGTGCCATCAGGAATACGGGGGGACAAGGCCAATACGAGCAGTACTTC. It encodes CAIRNTGGQGQYEQYF.

This clone came up once. The genes are TRBV28 and TRBJ2-1; 8 nucleotides agree with TRBD2. This CDR3 is built from 13 residues. The trim removed 10 bases at V and 9 bases at J, leaving 11 bases unmatched. CDR1 is MDHEN and CDR2 is SYDVKM in the germline V gene. Written as DNA, the CDR3 is TGTGCCACCCTCGGGGGGGAGATCGGTGAGCAGTTCTTC. Its protein product is CATLGGEIGEQFF.

The chain carries TRBV6-5 and TRBJ1-2; perhaps TRBD1 as D (5 bases). CDR3 length equals 14 residues. V was clipped by 2 bases and J by 5 bases, with 12 bases between them. Germline-derived CDR1 and CDR2 are MNHEY and SVGAGI. The DNA of the CDR3 is TGTGCCAGCAGTTACGGGGCGGCGGAGTATGGCTACACCTTC. This encodes CASSYGAAEYGYTF.

The chain couples TRBV5-4 to TRBJ2-1; 7 bases match TRBD2. This CDR3 comprises 15 residues. Germline V CDR1 and CDR2: SGHNT, YYREEE (reference sequence). The ends lost 4 bases at V and 0 bases at J; junction bases unmatched: 4. The CDR3 DNA is TGTGCCAGCAGCGGGGGAGGGCTCTCCTACAATGAGCAGTTCTTC. This gives the protein CASSGGGLSYNEQFF.

In its sample, this clone was seen a few times. The chain recombines TRBV30 with TRBJ2-7; D is unclear. CDR3 size: 11 residues. V lost 2 bases and J lost 1, with 3 bases in between. The germline V gene has CDR1 GTSNPN and CDR2 SVGIG (reference sequence). The CDR3 loop reads CAWSPSYEQYF. The DNA of the CDR3 is TGTGCCTGGAGTCCTTCCTACGAGCAGTACTTC.

This rearrangement joins TRBV15 to TRBJ1-2; 7 positions match TRBD1. V was clipped by 4 bases and J by 8 bases; unmatched bases: 7. This CDR3 has 13 amino acids. Germline V gene sequence: CDR1 LNHNV, CDR2 YYDKDF (reference sequence). The CDR3 spells CATSKQGRNGYTF. For the CDR3, the DNA is TGTGCCACCAGCAAACAGGGGAGGAACGGCTACACCTTC.

The chain has TRBV9 and TRBJ2-5; no definite D call. CDR1 is SGDLS, CDR2 YYNGEE, per germline. The CDR3 length is 13 residues. V was cut by 3 bases and J by 4 bases, with 10 bases left in between. The DNA for the CDR3 is TGTGCCAGCAGCGCTACCCCTCTAGAGACCCAGTACTTC. The encoded protein is CASSATPLETQYF.

The chain links TRBV6-5 to TRBJ2-7; 14 nucleotides line up with TRBD2. CDR3 length equals 16 residues. J gave up 3 bases and V 4 bases, and 5 bases lay outside the gene matches. CDR1 and CDR2 (germline): MNHEY, SVGAGI. This CDR3 is CASSWGTSGGFYEQYF. DNA for the CDR3: TGTGCCAGCAGTTGGGGGACTAGCGGGGGATTCTACGAGCAGTACTTC.

V and J are TRBV19 and TRBJ2-3, with D hard to call. Trimming took 1 base from V and 2 from J, leaving 10 bases between them. There are 15 residues in the CDR3. The germline V gene encodes CDR1 LNHDA and CDR2 SQIVND (reference sequence). The CDR3 loop is CASSIGAEFTDTQYF. The CDR3 DNA reads as TGTGCCAGTAGTATAGGGGCAGAATTCACAGATACGCAGTATTTT.

As DNA, the CDR3 is TGTGCCAGCAGTCAAGACAGGGCAGGCGAAAAACTGTTTTTT. This gives the protein CASSQDRAGEKLFF. The rearrangement uses TRBV6-5 and TRBJ1-4, with TRBD1 matching 7 bases. CDR1 and CDR2 from the germline V gene are MNHEY and SVGAGI. The CDR3 extends over 14 amino acids. Trimming at V came to 5 bases and at J to 8 bases, leaving 8 bases not matched to a gene.

The chain uses TRBV6-5 and TRBJ1-3; D is perhaps TRBD1 (6 bases). Germline V CDR1 and CDR2: MNHEY, SVGAGI. V was cut by 7 bases and J by 0 bases, with 13 bases left in between. The CDR3 sequence is 15 residues long. In DNA form, the CDR3 reads TGTGCCAGCACCGCTGGGGGCAGCTCTGGAAACACCATATATTTT. Its protein product is CASTAGGSSGNTIYF.

The V call is TRBV30, the J call TRBJ1-1; a possible D gene is TRBD1 (6 bases). V lost 5 bases and J lost 1, with 11 bases in between. Germline V gene lookup returns CDR1 GTSNPN and CDR2 SVGIG (reference sequence). The CDR3 loop spans 13 amino acids. CDR3 loop: CAWGQNANTEAFF. The CDR3 bases are TGTGCCTGGGGACAGAATGCGAACACTGAAGCTTTCTTT.

The chain combines TRBV19 with TRBJ2-1, with TRBD2 matching 10 bases. This CDR3 is 14 amino acids long. V trimming: 1 base; J trimming: 7 bases; junction bases outside the gene matches: 1. Per the germline V gene, CDR1 is LNHDA and CDR2 is SQIVND (reference sequence). The chain's CDR3 is CASSIASGRNEQFF. As DNA, the CDR3 is TGTGCCAGTAGTATAGCTAGCGGGAGAAATGAGCAGTTCTTC.

V and J are TRBV6-5 and TRBJ1-2; 10 nucleotides match TRBD1. This CDR3 is 15 amino acids long. V was clipped by 5 bases and J by 4 bases; unmatched bases: 7. The germline V gene has CDR1 MNHEY and CDR2 SVGAGI. The CDR3 nucleotides are TGTGCCAGCAGTCAGACGACAGGGGGCGGCTATGGCTACACCTTC. This sequence encodes CASSQTTGGGYGYTF.

The J gene is TRBJ1-5, the V gene TRBV27; 9 nucleotides match TRBD1. Unmatched junction bases numbered 5, after V lost 5 bases and J lost 9 bases. The germline V gene has CDR1 MNHEY and CDR2 SMNVEV (reference sequence). CDR3 length: 13 amino acids. CDR3 nucleotides: TGTGCCAGCAGTCAAGGGACAGGGTGGCCCCAGCATTTT. This encodes CASSQGTGWPQHF.

The chain combines TRBV6-5 with TRBJ2-1; 12 bases align to TRBD2. Trimming removed 4 bases from V and 5 bases from J; junction bases left unmatched: 6. CDR3 size: 16 residues. The germline V gene has CDR1 MNHEY and CDR2 SVGAGI. The CDR3 loop is CASSWALAGGNNEQFF. The CDR3 DNA sequence: TGTGCCAGCAGTTGGGCACTAGCGGGGGGAAACAATGAGCAGTTCTTC.

The DNA of the CDR3 is TGTGCCAGCAGTGGCCCCATAGGATTACAGGGGGCCCTGAACACTGAAGCTTTCTTT. Translated: CASSGPIGLQGALNTEAFF. The J gene is TRBJ1-1, the V gene TRBV2; TRBD1 agrees at 9 bases. The CDR3 is 19 residues long. Germline assignment: CDR1 SNHLY and CDR2 FYNNEI. J gave up 0 bases and V 4 bases, and 15 bases lay outside the gene matches.

The J gene is TRBJ2-1, the V gene TRBV5-1; the match to TRBD2 covers 8 bases. CDR1 and CDR2 (germline): SGHRS, YFSETQ. Trimming removed 0 bases from V and 4 bases from J; junction bases left unmatched: 6. CDR3 length: 16 residues. CDR3: CASSLAPGLAYNEQFF. CDR3 DNA: TGCGCCAGCAGCTTGGCCCCAGGACTAGCTTACAATGAGCAGTTCTTC.

The V gene is TRBV4-3, the J gene TRBJ2-1, with D unresolved. CDR1 is LGHNA and CDR2 is YSLEER in the germline V gene. Trimming took 1 base from V and 7 from J, leaving 17 bases between them. The CDR3 covers 16 residues. CDR3 in DNA: TGCGCCAGCAGCCAAGGCCGGGTTAGAACTATGAATGAGCAGTTCTTC. It specifies CASSQGRVRTMNEQFF.

The rearrangement links TRBV28 to TRBJ1-5; D possibly corresponds to TRBD1 (5 bases). From germline, CDR1 is MDHEN and CDR2 SYDVKM. This CDR3 comprises 16 residues. V lost 2 bases and J 1 base, leaving 12 bases between the germline ends. The CDR3 reads CASSLMLSGSNQPQHF. CDR3 nucleotides: TGTGCCAGCAGTTTAATGTTGTCAGGGAGCAATCAGCCCCAGCATTTT.

The chain is built from TRBV28 and TRBJ2-3; TRBD2 matches 11 bases. The CDR3 runs 15 residues. The ends lost 6 bases at V and 4 bases at J; junction bases unmatched: 6. Germline assignment: CDR1 MDHEN and CDR2 SYDVKM. The CDR3 nucleotides read TGTGCCAGCAGCCGAACTAGCGGGAGAGCAGATACGCAGTATTTT. Protein sequence: CASSRTSGRADTQYF.